The 24 T cell receptor beta chains below all came from one sample that was sequenced in a study of cytomegalovirus exposure and HLA in healthy donors. It was with 60 Vbeta and 13 Jbeta primers that the PCR ran. Profiled with immunoSEQ multiplex PCR; TCRdb holds only in-frame clones, not every one. This table holds about 180,000 clones, under 80% found once. What was sequenced was PBMCs. The receptor source for this set is a human donor in good health.

The gene calls are TRBV5-5 and TRBJ2-7; D is uncertain. Germline values: CDR1 SGHKS, CDR2 YYEKEE (reference sequence). This CDR3 is 11 amino acids long. Trimming pared 5 bases from V and 7 bases from J, leaving 10 bases between. The DNA of the CDR3 is TGTGCCAGCAGTTCGATCAGGGAGCAGTACTTC. Its translation: CASSSIREQYF.

V is TRBV7-8 and J is TRBJ2-5; tentatively, D is TRBD2 (7 bases). V shed 4 bases and J shed 5 bases, with 17 bases lying between them. The CDR3 sequence is 15 residues long. Germline-derived CDR1 and CDR2 are SGHVS and FQNEAQ. CDR3 loop: CASSYSRGAGETQYF. For the CDR3, the DNA is TGTGCCAGCAGCTATTCCCGGGGGGCAGGGGAGACCCAGTACTTC.

The V gene is TRBV4-1, the J gene TRBJ2-1, with a possible D match to TRBD1 (6 bases). Trimming took 4 bases from V and 6 from J, leaving 10 bases between them. The CDR3 covers 13 residues. Germline V gene data show CDR1 as MGHRA and CDR2 as YSYEKL. In DNA form, the CDR3 reads TGCGCCAGCAGCCTGACAGGAGGCAATGAGCAGTTCTTC. Its translation is CASSLTGGNEQFF.

The chain carries TRBV27 and TRBJ2-5, with TRBD1 identical over 8 bases. Judging by the DNA end, TRBJ2-7 fits better; the J call may be wrong. The CDR3 runs to 14 residues. The germline CDR1 and CDR2 sequences are MNHEY and SMNVEV (reference sequence). This chain's CDR3 is CASSYRGIAYEQYF. CDR3 coding DNA: TGTGCCAGCAGTTACAGGGGGATTGCCTACGAGCAGTACTTC.

The chain has TRBV4-1 and TRBJ1-5; 7 positions match TRBD1. Germline V CDR1 and CDR2: MGHRA, YSYEKL. The CDR3 runs to 19 residues. Unmatched junction bases numbered 13, after V lost 0 bases and J lost 2 bases. DNA of the CDR3: TGCGCCAGCAGCCAAGAAGTTACCACGACAGGGATGGGCAATCAGCCCCAGCATTTT. It yields the protein CASSQEVTTTGMGNQPQHF.

The chain links TRBV9 to TRBJ2-1; D is unclear. The germline V gene has CDR1 SGDLS and CDR2 YYNGEE. Trimming pared 3 bases from V and 9 bases from J, leaving 10 bases between. The CDR3 length is 12 residues. For the CDR3, the DNA is TGTGCCAGCAGCGGCGCAGGTTTTGAGCAGTTCTTC. It encodes CASSGAGFEQFF.

The chain combines TRBV12-5 with TRBJ2-2, with D hard to call. The V end was cut by 7 bases, the J end by 5 bases, with 14 bases between. The CDR3 sequence is 14 residues long. CDR1 is LGHNT and CDR2 is FRNRAP in the germline V gene. CDR3 protein: CASAPIQVTGELFF. The CDR3 nucleotides read TGTGCTAGTGCCCCCATCCAGGTGACCGGGGAGCTGTTTTTT.

This rearrangement joins TRBV7-9 to TRBJ1-2, with 7 bases that match TRBD1. The ends lost 4 bases at V and 5 bases at J; junction bases unmatched: 10. Per germline, CDR1 SEHNR and CDR2 FQNEAQ (reference sequence). This CDR3 has 15 residues. CDR3 protein: CASSYFVQGLYGYTF. DNA of the CDR3: TGTGCCAGCAGCTATTTCGTACAGGGGTTATATGGCTACACCTTC. The full variable domain, with the rest looked up from reference TRBV7-9 and TRBJ1-2, is DTGVSQNPRHKITKRGQNVTFRCDPISEHNRLYWYRQTLGQGPEFLTYFQNEAQLEKSRLLSDRFSAERPKGSFSTLEIQRTEQGDSAMYLCASSYFVQGLYGYTFGSGTRLTVV.

Worth noting for this clone: Germline is not matched at one junction end, which may reflect a read error. The rearrangement links TRBV7-9 to TRBJ1-1; D ambiguous. CDR1 is SEHNR and CDR2 is FQNEAQ in the germline V gene (reference sequence). The CDR3 covers 12 residues. The CDR3 DNA follows: TGTTCCAGCAGCTTAATCGACACTGAAGCTTTCTTT. It is translated as CSSSLIDTEAFF. The complete variable domain, with remaining parts taken from reference TRBV7-9 and TRBJ1-1, reads DTGVSQNPRHKITKRGQNVTFRCDPISEHNRLYWYRQTLGQGPEFLTYFQNEAQLEKSRLLSDRFSAERPKGSFSTLEIQRTEQGDSAMYLCSSSLIDTEAFFGQGTRLTVV.

The chain has TRBV6-4 and TRBJ2-1; 8 bases are a match to TRBD1. With V trimmed by 7 bases and J by 3 bases, 11 bases remained unmatched. The CDR3 is made up of 16 amino acids. Germline loops: CDR1 MRHNA, CDR2 SNTAGT. The DNA for the CDR3 is TGTGCCAGCATCCGATGCCCGGGACAGGTCTACAATGAGCAGTTCTTC. Translation: CASIRCPGQVYNEQFF.

This chain joins TRBV4-1 and TRBJ2-4; no firm D call. The CDR3 contains 16 residues. Germline V lookup: CDR1 MGHRA, CDR2 YSYEKL. V lost 0 bases and J lost 5, with 14 bases in between. The CDR3: CASSQDPYSSENIQYF. CDR3 coding DNA: TGCGCCAGCAGCCAAGATCCCTACAGTTCGGAAAACATTCAGTACTTC.

CDR3 sequence: CASSLQSGRSGNTIYF. The DNA for the CDR3 is TGTGCCAGCAGCTTACAGTCAGGGCGCTCTGGAAACACCATATATTTT. V and J are TRBV7-2 and TRBJ1-3; tentatively, D is TRBD1 (5 bases). This CDR3 contains 16 residues. V lost 2 bases to trimming and J lost 0 bases, with 11 bases between them. Germline CDR1 SGHTA, CDR2 FQGNSA.

The chain joins TRBV19 to TRBJ1-1; possible D gene TRBD1, 5 bases. The CDR3 runs to 14 residues. V was trimmed by 7 bases and J by 3 bases, leaving 15 bases between them. Per the germline V gene, CDR1 is LNHDA and CDR2 is SQIVND (reference sequence). The CDR3 protein is CASTSLTGYTEAFF. DNA for the CDR3: TGTGCCAGTACCTCTTTAACAGGATACACTGAAGCTTTCTTT.

V gene TRBV5-8 combines with J gene TRBJ2-5; 11 positions match TRBD2. J was trimmed by 3 bases and V by 4 bases; bases with no gene match: 8. CDR1 and CDR2 from the germline V gene are SGHTS and YDEGEE. This CDR3 has 16 residues. The CDR3 loop reads CASSRPGLADKETQYF. The DNA of the CDR3 is TGTGCCAGCAGCCGGCCGGGACTAGCGGACAAAGAGACCCAGTACTTC.

The CDR3 here is CASSSFDRGHGYTF. The CDR3 DNA follows: TGTGCCAGCAGCTCGTTCGACAGGGGCCATGGCTACACCTTC. The chain links TRBV12-1 to TRBJ1-2; TRBD1 is taken as the D call from the table, unchecked against the DNA. TRBV12-1 is a pseudogene locus. There are 14 residues in the CDR3.

V and J are TRBV9 and TRBJ2-1, with 13 bases lining up with TRBD2. V shed 3 bases and J 1 base; nucleotides not matched to a gene: 4. CDR1 is SGDLS and CDR2 is YYNGEE in the germline V gene. The CDR3 consists of 17 residues. For the CDR3, the DNA is TGTGCCAGCAGCGGAAGACTAGCGGGGGGTTCCTACAATGAGCAGTTCTTC. It yields the protein CASSGRLAGGSYNEQFF.

The rearrangement links TRBV18 to TRBJ2-7; 8 bases map to TRBD1. The germline V gene has CDR1 KGHSH and CDR2 LQKENI. The CDR3 spans 14 residues. V lost 5 bases, J lost 1 base, and 4 bases stayed unmatched. CDR3 in amino acids: CASSEQGGSYEQYF. For the CDR3, the DNA is TGTGCCAGCTCAGAACAGGGGGGTTCCTACGAGCAGTACTTC.

This clone has just a few counts. The genes are TRBV9 and TRBJ1-2; no clear D gene. The germline V and J ends were trimmed by 4 bases and 4 bases, with 8 bases remaining between them. The CDR3 consists of 12 residues. Germline V CDR1 and CDR2: SGDLS, YYNGEE. CDR3 nucleotides: TGTGCCAGCAGCATTAGTACCTATGGCTACACCTTC. This gives the protein CASSISTYGYTF.

The chain combines TRBV2 with TRBJ2-5; 9 bases are shared with TRBD2. This CDR3 region has 15 residues. The germline CDR1 and CDR2 sequences are SNHLY and FYNNEI. The V and J ends lost 5 bases and 5 bases, in that order; junction bases with no gene match: 9. This chain's CDR3 is CASSLGLAPPETQYF. CDR3 in DNA: TGTGCCAGCAGTCTAGGACTAGCGCCTCCGGAGACCCAGTACTTC.

The chain uses TRBV6-1 and TRBJ1-4, with D unclear. There are 13 residues in the CDR3. Looked up from germline, CDR1 is MNHNS and CDR2 is SASEGT. Trimming shortened V by 11 bases and J by 8 bases, and 18 bases separated the two germline ends. The CDR3 DNA is TGTGCCGTAGGGCGGGCACCGGAAGAAAAACTGTTTTTT. The encoded protein is CAVGRAPEEKLFF.

The chain joins TRBV29-1 to TRBJ2-3; no reliable D call. The germline V and J ends were trimmed by 4 bases and 0 bases, with 11 bases remaining between them. The CDR3 extends over 14 amino acids. Germline assignment: CDR1 SQVTM and CDR2 ANQGSEA. The CDR3, as DNA: TGCAGCGTTGTCTCCGGTACTAGCACAGATACGCAGTATTTT. The encoded protein is CSVVSGTSTDTQYF.

V gene TRBV9 combines with J gene TRBJ1-3; the D gene is possibly TRBD1 (5 bases). Trimming stripped 4 bases from V and 0 bases from J, with 14 bases between. Germline V gene data show CDR1 as SGDLS and CDR2 as YYNGEE. The CDR3 runs to 16 residues. DNA of the CDR3: TGTGCCAGCAGCACCTCTGGGGGGACCTCTGGAAACACCATATATTTT. It codes for CASSTSGGTSGNTIYF.

The rearrangement uses TRBV6-4 and TRBJ1-1; maybe TRBD1 (6 bases). Deletions cut 5 bases from V and 2 bases from J, with 12 bases between. Germline assignment: CDR1 MRHNA and CDR2 SNTAGT. The CDR3 runs to 14 residues. CDR3 amino acids: CASSPQDRNTEAFF. The CDR3 DNA sequence: TGTGCCAGCAGTCCTCAGGACAGAAACACTGAAGCTTTCTTT.

The chain couples TRBV5-1 to TRBJ1-5; TRBD1 aligns across 9 bases. V shed 4 bases, J shed 3 bases, and the junction held 5 bases outside the gene matches. The CDR3 is 15 residues long. Germline lookup yields CDR1 SGHRS and CDR2 YFSETQ. Here the CDR3 reads CASSSGTGFNQPQHF. In DNA, the CDR3 is TGCGCCAGCAGCAGTGGGACAGGGTTCAATCAGCCCCAGCATTTT.